This T cell receptor beta chain was sequenced during a study of blood T cell repertoires in COVID-19. Study overall: COVID-19 samples collected from the United States, Italy and Spain covered acute and convalescent phases. In each case, the material was cDNA or gDNA derived from T cells, B-cell-depleted T cells, or PBMCs.

The CDR3 consists of 14 residues. V lost 3 bases and J 7 bases, leaving 12 bases between the germline ends. In germline, CDR1 is LNHDA, CDR2 SQIVND (reference sequence). Per the original methods: Estimation of nucleated cell counts relied on the amplification of reference gene primers. The repertoire was sequenced with immunoSEQ multiplex PCR; TCRdb's copy has only in-frame clones and lacks some. V and J calls and clone size follow that table, whereas D and trimming were derived from the DNA. The sample contains over 40,000 clones, about 80% of which appear only once. Sequences were obtained from peripheral blood. This sequence joins TRBV19 and TRBJ1-4; D is uncertain. The source of this sequence is a human donor in a cohort sampled during active COVID-19. The CDR3 loop reads CASSIQAEGEKLFF. The DNA of the CDR3 is TGTGCCAGTAGTATCCAAGCGGAGGGTGAAAAACTGTTTTTT.